This T cell receptor (beta chain) was recovered during a study of shared clonotypes between healthy human individuals (TCRdb year 2020). With respect to the entire study: The cohort comprised a couple of women and a few men aged 18 to 49 years. To estimate repertoire size and how much clonotype sharing occurs between individuals, the study deeply sequenced the blood TCR repertoires of several healthy adults. Leukapheresis yielded between about 0.85 and 9.5 billion PBMCs per donor. For each donor, CD4 naive and CD4 memory were each given three plates, CD8 naive was given two plates, and CD8 memory was given one plate. To increase sequencing depth and limit assay-specific biases, TCR repertoire library preparation and sequencing were carried out by different laboratories using diverse techniques.

The CDR3 goes from the cysteine to the phenylalanine over 14 residues. Solely the CDR3 DNA is kept, with 42 bases framed from the first base. Sequences SGHTS (CDR1) and YDEGEE (CDR2) are obtained from the germline V gene. The V and J ends are trimmed by 0 bases and 0 bases, leaving 4 bases between them. The donors were healthy, HIV-negative adults who had no recently reported acute infections or vaccinations. Every donor was a Caucasian adult living in Nashville, Tennessee, USA. CD4+ T cells were enriched by magnetic negative selection, after which naive cells were positively selected on CD45RA and the negative fraction was taken as the memory subset. After blood collection by leukapheresis, PBMCs were isolated using Ficoll-Histopaque density gradient centrifugation and then cryopreserved in the vapor phase of liquid nitrogen. Purity and quantity of every magnetically sorted T cell population were checked by analytical flow cytometry. Genomic DNA was isolated from every sorted fraction and measured by UV absorbance on a Nanodrop 2000c.

TCR CDR3 regions were amplified from genomic DNA by multiplex PCR using the deep immunoSEQ assay. Extracted genomic DNA from each cell subset was spread evenly across all wells of several immunoSEQ 96-well plates, with each plate serving as a replicate. For sorted subsets, approximately 190 ng genomic DNA, equal to 25,000 to 35,000 T cell genomes, was loaded into each replicate PCR. Purified libraries were measured with a Qubit 3.0 fluorometer, size-checked on a Bioanalyzer 2100, and measured again with the KAPA Library Quantification kit. Every immunoSEQ 96-well plate was sequenced on a dedicated single-read 150-cycle Illumina NextSeq 550 flow cell. Turning to the authors' computational methods: The immunoSEQ output contained only junctional sequences without quality scores, so filtering could not match that applied to full-length reads. Sequences were annotated with PyIR, a Python wrapper for IgBLAST v1.9, and V/J genes and CDR3 were assigned using IMGT germline references. Reads were filtered out if the reads had weak V/J assignments (E-value above 1e-6), no CDR3, stop codons, out-of-frame junctions, or ambiguous translated residues. A V3J clonotype was defined by an identical inferred V gene, J gene, and CDR3 amino acid sequence. Percentage overlap between repertoires was calculated by dividing the number of shared unique clonotypes by the size of the smaller repertoire. Repertoire richness was assessed with RTK rarefaction, the Chao1 estimator, and Recon v2.1 estimates of unobserved clonotypes. Generation probabilities for all TCRbeta clonotypes obtained by the gDNA method from a handful of donors were computed using OLGA. This is the immuneACCESS table as TCRdb keeps it, with only in-frame sequences that have V and J called. A part of the clones is gone; compared with another copy, unresolved V genes explain less than half, and the rest is unexplained. V and J calls and clone size are given by that table; D and trimming were obtained from the DNA. The sample table lists approximately 340,000 clones, over 65% of them with a count of one. About a tenth of the sample is taken by the ten largest.

In the case of this clone: The clone's antigen remains unknown. Within one base of it there is no much larger clone, and no base qualities were kept.

Results the study describes overall, beyond this receptor: Compared with non-shared clonotypes, the clonotypes found in all four sorted-subset donors had higher generation probabilities. Naive subsets generally had larger estimated clonotype richness than memory subsets. Because the study included only a small number of donors, the genetic and exposure-history diversity represented was limited. When several donors were compared, the shared fraction of clonotypes was about 5.4% for naive CD4, approximately 3.3% for naive CD8, about 2.5% for memory CD4, and approximately 0.4% for memory CD8. Only blood was sampled, and tissue TCR repertoires likely differ from those in blood. Pairwise subsampling led to the expectation that sequencing depth would affect the degree of clonotype sharing among donors. Even with the large sequencing depth, rarefaction of the sorted-subset datasets indicated that sequencing was incomplete.

The TCR sequence derives from a young man in good health. Sequencing was done on a sample of memory CD4+ T cells sorted from blood. Explained via the paper, the cell subset or site label denotes: CD45RA-negative fraction. Recombination joined TRBV5-8 with TRBJ1-3, with an unclear D gene assignment. The CDR3 is CASSLGGSGNTIYF. The bases are TGTGCCAGCAGCTTGGGGGGCTCTGGAAACACCATATATTTT.